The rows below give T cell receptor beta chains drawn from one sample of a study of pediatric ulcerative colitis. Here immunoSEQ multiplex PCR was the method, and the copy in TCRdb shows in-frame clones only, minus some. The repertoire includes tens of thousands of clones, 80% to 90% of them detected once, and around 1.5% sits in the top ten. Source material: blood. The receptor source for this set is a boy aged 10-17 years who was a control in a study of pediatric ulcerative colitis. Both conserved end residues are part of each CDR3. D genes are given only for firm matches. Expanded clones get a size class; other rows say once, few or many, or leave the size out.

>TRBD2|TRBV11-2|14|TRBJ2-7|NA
CASSLGLADYEQYF
TGTGCCAGCAGCTTGGGACTAGCGGACTACGAGCAGTACTTC
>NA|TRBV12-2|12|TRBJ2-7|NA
CASRLGRVSTPF
TGTGCAAGTCGCTTAGGACGGGTTTCAACTCCCTTC
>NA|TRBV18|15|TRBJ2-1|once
CASSPVASSYNEQFF
TGTGCCAGCTCACCGGTAGCCAGCTCCTACAATGAGCAGTTCTTC
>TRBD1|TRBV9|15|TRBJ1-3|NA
CASSVTGEFSNTIYF
TGTGCCAGCAGCGTAACAGGGGAGTTTTCGAACACCATATATTTT
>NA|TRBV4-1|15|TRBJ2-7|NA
CASSSSWALSYEQYF
TGCGCCAGCAGCTCTTCTTGGGCCCTCTCCTACGAGCAGTACTTC
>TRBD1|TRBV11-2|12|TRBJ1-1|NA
CASSLTGSEAFF
TGTGCCAGCAGCTTGACAGGGTCTGAAGCTTTCTTT
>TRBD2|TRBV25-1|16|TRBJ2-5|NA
CASSEPSGRPKETQYF
TGTGCCAGCAGTGAACCTAGCGGGAGGCCAAAAGAGACCCAGTACTTC
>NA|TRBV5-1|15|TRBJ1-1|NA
CASSPWQGGNTEAFF
TGCGCCAGCAGCCCCTGGCAGGGAGGGAACACTGAAGCTTTCTTT
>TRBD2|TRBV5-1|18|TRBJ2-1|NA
CASIPETSGTSSYNEQFF
TGCGCCAGCATCCCAGAGACTAGCGGAACAAGCTCCTACAATGAGCAGTTCTTC
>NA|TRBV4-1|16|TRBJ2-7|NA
CASSQESSSEGSEQYF
TGCGCCAGCAGCCAAGAAAGTTCTAGCGAGGGATCCGAGCAGTACTTC
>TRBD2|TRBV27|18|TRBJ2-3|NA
CASSFPSGNRRLGDTQYF
TGTGCCAGCAGTTTTCCTAGCGGAAACCGACGGTTGGGAGATACGCAGTATTTT
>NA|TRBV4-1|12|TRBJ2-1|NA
CASSQGGDKQFF
TGCGCCAGCAGCCAAGGTGGGGACAAGCAGTTCTTC
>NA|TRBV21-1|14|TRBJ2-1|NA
CASSEGLAGSRELF
TGTGCCAGCAGCGAGGGACTAGCGGGGTCCAGGGAACTCTTC
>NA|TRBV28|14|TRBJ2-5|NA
CASTPLTGPETQYF
TGTGCCAGCACCCCTCTAACGGGGCCGGAGACCCAGTACTTC
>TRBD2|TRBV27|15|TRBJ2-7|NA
CASSLRLAGGYEQYF
TGTGCCAGCAGTCTCCGACTAGCGGGAGGCTACGAGCAGTACTTC
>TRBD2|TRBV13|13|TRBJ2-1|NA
CASSLTSGGEQFF
TGTGCCAGCAGCCTGACTAGCGGGGGTGAGCAGTTCTTC
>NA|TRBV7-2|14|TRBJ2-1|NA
CASSLDLSNNEQFF
TGTGCCAGCAGCTTAGACCTCTCTAACAATGAGCAGTTCTTC
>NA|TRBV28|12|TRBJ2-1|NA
CASSFLSDEQFF
TGTGCCAGCAGTTTCCTGTCAGACGAGCAGTTCTTC
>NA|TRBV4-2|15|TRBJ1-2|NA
CASSQATGVNYGYTF
TGTGCCAGCAGCCAAGCCACCGGGGTTAACTATGGCTACACCTTC
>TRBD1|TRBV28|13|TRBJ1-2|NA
CASSSGQNYGYTF
TGTGCCAGCAGTTCGGGACAGAACTATGGCTACACCTTC
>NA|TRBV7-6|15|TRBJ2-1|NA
CASSFPGVSYNEQFF
TGTGCCAGCAGCTTTCCGGGAGTCTCCTACAATGAGCAGTTCTTC
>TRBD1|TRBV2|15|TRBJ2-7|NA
CASNTGQGGLYEQYF
TGTGCCAGCAACACGGGACAGGGTGGCCTCTACGAGCAGTACTTC
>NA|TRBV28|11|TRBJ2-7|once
CATYLLGEQYF
TGTGCCACCTACCTACTCGGCGAGCAGTACTTC
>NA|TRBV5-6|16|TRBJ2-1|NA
CASGEGPWDSYNEQFF
TGTGCCAGCGGTGAGGGCCCATGGGATTCCTACAATGAGCAGTTCTTC
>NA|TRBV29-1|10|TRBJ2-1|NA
CSAGLQEQFF
TGCAGCGCCGGTCTTCAGGAGCAGTTCTTC
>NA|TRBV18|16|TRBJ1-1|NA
CASSQLEGPSNTEAFF
TGTGCCAGCTCACAACTCGAGGGACCCTCTAACACTGAAGCTTTCTTT
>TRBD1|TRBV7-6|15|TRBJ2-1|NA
CASSPRTGHNNEQFF
TGTGCCAGCAGCCCTAGGACAGGACACAACAATGAGCAGTTCTTC
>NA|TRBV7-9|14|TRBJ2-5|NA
CASRARGVQETQYF
TGTGCCAGCAGAGCCCGGGGAGTGCAGGAGACCCAGTACTTC
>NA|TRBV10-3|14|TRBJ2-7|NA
CAISGGGAVYEQYF
TGTGCCATCAGTGGAGGGGGGGCCGTTTACGAGCAGTACTTC
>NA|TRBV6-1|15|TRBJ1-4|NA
CASSEWVGQGEKLFF
TGTGCCAGCAGTGAATGGGTGGGGCAAGGGGAAAAACTGTTTTTT
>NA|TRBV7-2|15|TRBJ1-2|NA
CASSLALTATNGYTF
TGTGCCAGCAGCTTAGCGCTAACGGCTACGAATGGCTACACCTTC
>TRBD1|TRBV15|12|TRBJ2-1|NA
CATRDRDNEQFF
TGTGCCACCAGGGACAGGGACAATGAGCAGTTCTTC
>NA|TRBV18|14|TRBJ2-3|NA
CASSLGPTTDTQYF
TGTGCCAGCTCACTGGGACCAACCACAGATACGCAGTATTTT
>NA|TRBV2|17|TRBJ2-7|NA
CASSRSTSSFSAYEQYF
TGTGCCAGCAGTCGGTCGACATCTTCGTTTTCAGCCTACGAGCAGTACTTC
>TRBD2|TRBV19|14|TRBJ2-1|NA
CASRVAGGGNEQFF
TGTGCCAGTAGGGTAGCGGGAGGGGGTAATGAGCAGTTCTTC
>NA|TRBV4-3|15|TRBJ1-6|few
CASSQSREGNSPLHF
TGCGCCAGCAGCCAATCACGCGAGGGTAATTCACCCCTCCACTTT
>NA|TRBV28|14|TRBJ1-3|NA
CASSSDSSGNTIYF
TGTGCCAGCAGCTCTGACAGCTCTGGAAACACCATATATTTT
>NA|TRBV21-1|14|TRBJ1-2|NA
CASPKPGRSYGYTF
TGTGCCAGCCCGAAGCCGGGACGTTCCTATGGCTACACCTTC
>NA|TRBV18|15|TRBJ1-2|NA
CASSPFADPNYGYTF
TGTGCCAGCTCACCTTTCGCGGACCCTAACTATGGCTACACCTTC
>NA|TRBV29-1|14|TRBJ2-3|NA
CSVDPTGFTDTQYF
TGCAGCGTTGACCCGACAGGCTTCACAGATACGCAGTATTTT
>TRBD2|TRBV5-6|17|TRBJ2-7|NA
CASSLAPGREFSYEQYF
TGTGCCAGCAGCTTGGCCCCGGGGCGGGAGTTTTCCTACGAGCAGTACTTC
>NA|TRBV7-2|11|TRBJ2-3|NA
CANGGRDTQYF
TGTGCTAACGGGGGCCGGGATACGCAGTATTTT
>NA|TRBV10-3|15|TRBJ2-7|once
CAISASEQGIYEQYF
TGTGCCATCAGTGCCAGTGAACAGGGAATCTACGAGCAGTACTTC
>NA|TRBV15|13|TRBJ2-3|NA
CATALTASDTQYF
TGTGCCACCGCCCTGACCGCCTCAGATACGCAGTATTTT
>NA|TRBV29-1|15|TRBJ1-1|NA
CSVELGTGRRTEAFF
TGCAGCGTTGAGCTAGGGACCGGCCGGCGAACTGAAGCTTTCTTT
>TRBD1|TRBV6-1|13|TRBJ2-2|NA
CASDRDVAGELFF
TGTGCCAGTGACAGGGATGTCGCCGGGGAGCTGTTTTTT
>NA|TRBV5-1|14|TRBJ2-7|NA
CASSLTARAYEQYF
TGCGCCAGCAGCCTGACAGCCAGAGCCTACGAGCAGTACTTC
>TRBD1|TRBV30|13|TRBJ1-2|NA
CAWSAEDRKAYTF
TGTGCCTGGAGTGCCGAGGACAGGAAAGCCTACACCTTC